This T cell receptor (beta chain) is from a study of a mutant IDH1 vaccine in newly diagnosed glioma (dated by TCRdb to the early 2020s). Looking at the study overall: Vaccination was initiated 4-6 weeks after radiotherapy alone, or concurrently with temozolomide cycles in the chemotherapy-containing groups. Of the 32 patients who were treated, around 60% were male and roughly 38% were female, and the mean age was roughly 40 years. Prior to enrollment, patients had been given standard therapy consisting of radiotherapy alone, temozolomide alone, or radiochemotherapy with temozolomide, with the combination given to most patients. The week-35 safety follow-up took place at visit V12, and the week-47 end of study took place at visit V13. Peripheral blood samples were drawn at six visits, namely V03 (baseline), V05, V07, V10, V12 and V13. Longitudinal TCRB deep sequencing was done for some 26 treated patients, wherever samples were available for exploratory analyses.

With regard to this clone: The specificity of this receptor is unknown. Nothing much larger sits one base from this clone, and base qualities are not available.

The CDR3 contains 17 residues, cysteine and phenylalanine counted. The read is trimmed to its CDR3 DNA, 51 bases read in frame from base 1. From V the trimming removes 0 bases and from J it removes 5 bases, while the gene matches leave 10 bases of the junction unaccounted for. According to the germline V gene, CDR1 reads MGHRA and CDR2 reads YSYEKL. In the paper's terms, the time point label means: week 35, safety follow-up. Each vaccine dose was 300 ug of a 20-mer mutant IDH1 peptide in Montanide, given subcutaneously with topical imiquimod. Across visits V03 through V10, patients got a total of eight vaccinations, given in weeks 1, 3, 5, 7, 11, 15, 19 and 23. All donors had newly diagnosed IDH1-mutant astrocytomas of WHO grade 3 or 4 that showed loss of nuclear ATRX. The samples were drawn from NOA16, a multicentre, single-arm, open-label phase I trial in Germany that tested a mutant IDH1 peptide vaccine in humans for the first time. Genomic DNA for TCRB sequencing was extracted from EDTA blood using the DNeasy Blood and Tissue Kit.

The investigation overall reported the following: Pseudoprogression seemed to be unrelated to changes in the top peripheral T cell clonotypes found by TCRB sequencing. PBMC samples for TCRB deep sequencing were selected based on availability. Vaccine-induced immune responses across multiple MHC alleles were detected in 90% to 95% of patients. According to the authors, sample limitations meant that analyses of patient blood samples could not be reproduced.

The library was made by the immunoSEQ multiplex PCR assay. Rearranged TCR beta chain sequences were amplified with the hsTCRB Kit following the manufacturer's protocol. Sequencing of TCRB libraries was carried out on an Illumina MiSeq. Per the original workflow: The kit vendor's proprietary platform handled demultiplexing, trimming and gene mapping. TCRdb obtained this table from immuneACCESS and retained in-frame rearrangements with V and J assigned. These tables miss some clones; where compared with another copy, unresolved V genes account for less than half of the shortfall, and the remainder is unexplained. V and J calls and clone size are given by that table; D and trimming were obtained from the DNA. The sample table records tens of thousands of clones; approximately 80% of these occur just once. The ten top clones hold about 16% of the sample.

The chain is made from TRBV4-1 and TRBJ2-1, and TRBD2 matches 7 of the central bases. This TCR came from a man under 40 with glioma. Material: PBMCs, obtained from a glioma patient whose treatment included an IDH1 peptide vaccine. In nucleotide form, the sequence is TGCGCCAGCAGCCAAGAATTGGGCCGGGCGGGGGACAATGAGCAGTTCTTC. Its protein is CASSQELGRAGDNEQFF.